These 9 T cell receptor beta chains were sequenced from one sample in a study of blood T cell repertoires in COVID-19. Profiling relied on immunoSEQ multiplex PCR, and the TCRdb table lists in-frame clones only, not all of them. Seen here are about 400,000 clones, approximately 87% observed once, and the top ten hold approximately 9.3%. Source material: PBMCs or T cells enriched from blood (not recorded which). The receptors here all came from a woman aged 45 to 65 who had recovered from COVID-19.

This clone was seen a single time. V gene TRBV11-3 combines with J gene TRBJ2-6, with D possibly TRBD1 on 6 matching bases. Germline V gives CDR1 SGHNT, CDR2 YENEEA. The CDR3 loop spans 16 amino acids. The V end lost 3 bases, the J end lost 4 bases, and 13 bases lay between the germline ends. The DNA for the CDR3 is TGTGCCAGCAGCTTGCATGGGGGCGCCGGGGCCAACGTCCTGACTTTC. As protein: CASSLHGGAGANVLTF.

The chain couples TRBV2 to TRBJ1-1; D gene ambiguous. Trimming took 4 bases from V and 11 from J, leaving 11 bases between them. CDR1 is SNHLY and CDR2 is FYNNEI in the germline V gene. The CDR3 contains 11 residues. The CDR3 nucleotides are TGTGCCAGCAGTGGCAAGCGGTGGGCTTTCTTT. Encoded protein: CASSGKRWAFF.

V gene TRBV10-3 combines with J gene TRBJ2-5, with D possibly TRBD2 on 7 matching bases. Germline V lookup: CDR1 ENHRY, CDR2 SYGVKD. Trimming removed 11 bases from V and 5 bases from J, with 15 bases in between. The CDR3 totals 12 residues. This CDR3 is CASRGAEETQYF. The CDR3 region has the DNA TGTGCCTCCCGGGGGGCGGAGGAGACCCAGTACTTC.

This rearrangement joins TRBV29-1 to TRBJ1-1; TRBD1 might be the D (6 bases). Trimming took off 6 bases at V and 6 bases at J, with 14 bases between the two ends. The CDR3 totals 12 residues. Germline loops: CDR1 SQVTM, CDR2 ANQGSEA. The CDR3 protein is CSVRGAAPEAFF. In DNA, the CDR3 is TGCAGCGTCAGGGGAGCGGCCCCTGAAGCTTTCTTT.

The V gene is TRBV5-4, the J gene TRBJ2-2; 14 bases match TRBD2. Trimming removed 4 bases from V and 1 base from J; junction bases left unmatched: 6. CDR1 is SGHNT and CDR2 is YYREEE in the germline V gene (reference sequence). The CDR3 loop spans 18 amino acids. The CDR3 sequence: CASSRTSGGSGNTGELFF. In DNA form, the CDR3 reads TGTGCCAGCAGCCGGACTAGCGGGGGGAGTGGGAACACCGGGGAGCTGTTTTTT.

The V gene is TRBV15, the J gene TRBJ2-2; D perhaps matches TRBD1 (6 bases). The CDR3 loop spans 17 amino acids. V lost 1 base, J lost 1 base, and 13 bases lay in between. Germline V CDR1 and CDR2: LNHNV, YYDKDF (reference sequence). The CDR3 spells CATSRGNLGGNTGELFF. The DNA for the CDR3 is TGTGCCACCAGCAGAGGGAATCTAGGGGGGAACACCGGGGAGCTGTTTTTT.

The genes are TRBV10-3 and TRBJ1-1, with D hard to call. This CDR3 has 15 amino acids. V shed 0 bases and J shed 3 bases, with 11 bases lying between them. Looked up from germline, CDR1 is ENHRY and CDR2 is SYGVKD. This CDR3 reads CAISESLDGYTEAFF. The CDR3 DNA is TGTGCCATCAGTGAGTCCCTAGACGGATACACTGAAGCTTTCTTT.

The gene calls are TRBV4-1 and TRBJ2-2, with a tentative D call TRBD2 (5 bases). The V and J ends lost 2 bases and 3 bases respectively, with 10 bases between them. This CDR3 has 15 amino acids. Germline CDR1 MGHRA, CDR2 YSYEKL. This chain's CDR3 is CASSQRAADTGELFF. The CDR3 nucleotides are TGCGCCAGCAGCCAACGGGCAGCGGACACCGGGGAGCTGTTTTTT.

The CDR3 region has the DNA TGCAGCGTTGAGGGTCGGGGGGGCGCCTACAATGAGCAGTTCTTC. The encoded protein is CSVEGRGGAYNEQFF. The chain is built from TRBV29-1 and TRBJ2-1, with 8 bases matching TRBD2. Germline V gene lookup returns CDR1 SQVTM and CDR2 ANQGSEA. The CDR3 runs to 15 residues. V lost 3 bases and J lost 2; bases outside the gene matches: 6.